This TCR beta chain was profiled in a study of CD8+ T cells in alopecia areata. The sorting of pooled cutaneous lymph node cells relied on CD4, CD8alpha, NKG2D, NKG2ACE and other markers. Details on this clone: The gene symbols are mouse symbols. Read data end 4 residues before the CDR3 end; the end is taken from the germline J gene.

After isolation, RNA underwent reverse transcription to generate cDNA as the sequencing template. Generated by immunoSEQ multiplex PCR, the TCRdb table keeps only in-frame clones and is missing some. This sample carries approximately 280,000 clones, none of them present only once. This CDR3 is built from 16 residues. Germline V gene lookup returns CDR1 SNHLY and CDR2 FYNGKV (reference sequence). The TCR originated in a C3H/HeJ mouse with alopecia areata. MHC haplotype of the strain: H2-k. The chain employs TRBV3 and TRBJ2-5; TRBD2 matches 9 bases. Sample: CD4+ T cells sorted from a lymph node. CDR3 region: CASSLGGGARRDTQYF. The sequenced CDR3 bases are TGTGCCAGCAGCTTAGGTGGGGGGGCGCGAAGGGAC. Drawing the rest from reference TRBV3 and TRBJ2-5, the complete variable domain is GPKVLQIPSHQIIDMGQMVTLNCDPVSNHLYFYWYKQILGQQMEFLVNFYNGKVMEKSKLFKDQFSVERPDGSYFTLKIQPTALEDSAVYFCASSLGGGARRDTQYFGPGTRLLVL.